These 29 T cell receptor beta chains share one sample of origin, sequenced in a study of cytomegalovirus exposure and HLA in healthy donors. PCR was performed using 60 Vbeta and 13 Jbeta primers. Method: immunoSEQ multiplex PCR; TCRdb's copy keeps in-frame clones and lacks some. The sample shows tens of thousands of clones, around 8% of them seen only once. The sequenced sample was PBMCs. The source is a man aged 50-60 years in good health and CMV-seronegative.

This clone was observed a handful of times. V gene TRBV5-6 combines with J gene TRBJ1-1; 7 bases align to TRBD1. Germline loops: CDR1 SGHDT, CDR2 YYEEEE. The length of the CDR3 is 14 residues. V shed 6 bases, J shed 1 base, and the junction held 6 bases outside the gene matches. The CDR3 is CASTSTGSNTEAFF. CDR3 DNA sequence: TGTGCCAGCACCTCGACAGGGTCGAACACTGAAGCTTTCTTT.

This clone has a handful of counts. This chain uses TRBV5-4 with TRBJ2-7; maybe TRBD2 (5 bases). CDR1 is SGHNT, CDR2 YYREEE, per germline (reference sequence). Trimming left V 0 bases short and J 3 bases short, with 7 bases between. The CDR3 runs to 13 residues. The DNA of the CDR3 is TGTGCCAGCAGCTTGGGAGGGTTCTACGAGCAGTACTTC. The encoded protein is CASSLGGFYEQYF.

This clone was detected only a few times. The chain employs TRBV19 and TRBJ1-1; a possible D gene is TRBD1 (5 bases). Germline V gene sequence: CDR1 LNHDA, CDR2 SQIVND (reference sequence). V was pared by 5 bases and J by 3 bases, with 19 bases between. This CDR3 has 16 residues. CDR3 protein: CASSSTLRGGDTEAFF. In DNA form, the CDR3 reads TGTGCCAGTAGTTCAACACTACGGGGGGGGGACACTGAAGCTTTCTTT.

The table lists this clone with many counts. This chain joins TRBV9 and TRBJ2-7; TRBD1 agrees at 9 bases. Trimming removed 8 bases from V and 2 bases from J; junction bases left unmatched: 8. The V gene's germline CDR1 is SGDLS and CDR2 YYNGEE. This CDR3 contains 14 residues. CDR3 protein: CASTPGDRAYEQYF. The CDR3 DNA is TGTGCCAGTACCCCCGGGGACAGGGCCTACGAGCAGTACTTC.

The chain links TRBV4-3 to TRBJ1-5, with 9 bases that match TRBD1. The CDR3 loop spans 20 amino acids. J lost 4 bases, V lost 0 bases, and 16 bases had no gene match. CDR1 is LGHNA and CDR2 is YSLEER in the germline V gene. The CDR3, as DNA: TGCGCCAGCAGCCAAGAGGGTCATGGACAGGGGTCGTATCGGAATCAGCCCCAGCATTTT. Translation: CASSQEGHGQGSYRNQPQHF.

The rearrangement links TRBV7-8 to TRBJ1-1; TRBD1 agrees at 8 bases. Per germline, CDR1 SGHVS and CDR2 FQNEAQ. J lost 5 bases, V lost 7 bases, and 3 bases had no gene match. This CDR3 spans 12 amino acids. The CDR3 is CASTDRATEAFF. The CDR3, as DNA: TGTGCCAGCACGGACAGGGCTACTGAAGCTTTCTTT.

This CDR3 reads CASSRDTYSNQPQHF. Here the CDR3 DNA reads TGTGCCAGCAGTAGGGACACTTATAGCAATCAGCCCCAGCATTTT. The chain links TRBV2 to TRBJ1-5; D perhaps matches TRBD1 (6 bases). The CDR3 sequence is 15 residues long. Germline-derived CDR1 and CDR2 are SNHLY and FYNNEI. The germline V and J ends were trimmed by 5 bases and 0 bases, with 11 bases remaining between them.

V usage is TRBV2 and J usage is TRBJ1-1, with D tentatively TRBD1 (6 bases). CDR1 is SNHLY and CDR2 is FYNNEI in the germline V gene. The CDR3 runs to 14 residues. The V gene lost 2 bases and the J gene lost 1 base, with 8 bases spanning the gap. The CDR3 coding sequence is TGTGCCAGCAGTGAACGCAGGGGGAACACTGAAGCTTTCTTT. Amino acid sequence: CASSERRGNTEAFF.

This clone has a handful of counts. This sequence joins TRBV5-1 and TRBJ2-5; TRBD2 is a possible D gene (6 bases). The V end lost 4 bases, the J end lost 0 bases, and 16 bases lay between the germline ends. CDR3 length: 16 residues. Per the germline V gene, CDR1 is SGHRS and CDR2 is YFSETQ. The CDR3 spells CASSPGGRPNQETQYF. CDR3 bases: TGCGCCAGCAGCCCCGGAGGGAGACCCAACCAAGAGACCCAGTACTTC.

This chain joins TRBV27 and TRBJ2-7; D is ambiguous. CDR3 length: 13 residues. The V end was cut by 1 base, the J end by 3 bases, with 7 bases between. The germline V gene encodes CDR1 MNHEY and CDR2 SMNVEV (reference sequence). The CDR3 nucleotides read TGTGCCAGCAGTTTATTCCCCAGCTACGAGCAGTACTTC. The encoded protein is CASSLFPSYEQYF.

This clone was counted between two and nine times. The J gene is TRBJ2-5, the V gene TRBV7-9, with no clear D. Trimming cost V 0 bases and J 5 bases, with 13 bases left between them. Germline assignment: CDR1 SEHNR and CDR2 FQNEAQ (reference sequence). The CDR3 runs to 15 residues. CDR3 protein: CASSLAVSSRETQYF. Written as DNA, the CDR3 is TGTGCCAGCAGCTTAGCGGTCTCAAGTCGGGAGACCCAGTACTTC.

The chain couples TRBV19 to TRBJ1-5, with unresolved D. Per the germline V gene, CDR1 is LNHDA and CDR2 is SQIVND (reference sequence). V lost 6 bases to trimming and J lost 4 bases, with 10 bases between them. The CDR3 length is 13 residues. This CDR3 reads CASRENVNQPQHF. The CDR3 DNA follows: TGTGCCAGTAGGGAGAATGTAAATCAGCCCCAGCATTTT. The full variable domain, with the rest looked up from reference TRBV19 and TRBJ1-5, is DGGITQSPKYLFRKEGQNVTLSCEQNLNHDAMYWYRQDPGQGLRLIYYSQIVNDFQKGDIAEGYSVSREKKESFPLTVTSAQKNPTAFYLCASRENVNQPQHFGDGTRLSIL.

The J gene is TRBJ2-2, the V gene TRBV4-2; D gene uncertain. Trimming took off 0 bases at V and 5 bases at J, with 7 bases between the two ends. The CDR3 sequence is 14 residues long. The germline V gene encodes CDR1 LGHNA and CDR2 YNFKEQ. CDR3 DNA sequence: TGTGCCAGCAGCCAAGAGGAGAGAACCGGGGAGCTGTTTTTT. Its protein product is CASSQEERTGELFF.

CDR3: CASSRGLEETQYF. Written as DNA, the CDR3 is TGTGCCAGCAGCAGAGGGTTGGAGGAGACCCAGTACTTC. The chain uses TRBV11-2 and TRBJ2-5, with D possibly being TRBD2 (5 bases). CDR3 length: 13 residues. V dropped 5 bases and J dropped 5 bases, with 12 bases sitting between them. In germline, CDR1 is SGHAT, CDR2 FQNNGV.

The genes are TRBV10-3 and TRBJ1-6; 9 bases match TRBD1. The V gene's germline CDR1 is ENHRY and CDR2 SYGVKD. The CDR3 extends over 13 amino acids. V lost 0 bases, J lost 14 bases, and 2 bases stayed unmatched. The CDR3 reads CAISESTGGTLHF. In nucleotides, the CDR3 is TGTGCCATCAGTGAGTCGACAGGGGGGACCCTCCACTTT.

CDR3 coding DNA: TGTGCCAGCAGAACACCCCAGGGGGCCAACACCATATATTTT. This gives the protein CASRTPQGANTIYF. This chain links TRBV28 with TRBJ1-3; 8 nucleotides agree with TRBD1. The trim removed 6 bases at V and 7 bases at J, leaving 8 bases unmatched. Germline lookup yields CDR1 MDHEN and CDR2 SYDVKM. The CDR3 runs to 14 residues.

This clone was counted a few times. This rearrangement joins TRBV27 to TRBJ1-1; 7 bases are a match to TRBD1. This CDR3 region has 14 residues. Trimming took 6 bases from V and 5 from J; bases not matched to a gene: 9. In germline, CDR1 is MNHEY, CDR2 SMNVEV (reference sequence). The CDR3 is CASSPRQGSTEAFF. The CDR3 bases are TGTGCCAGCAGCCCCCGACAGGGTAGTACTGAAGCTTTCTTT.

This rearrangement joins TRBV5-4 to TRBJ2-1; 7 positions match TRBD1. Germline values: CDR1 SGHNT, CDR2 YYREEE (reference sequence). Trimming took 2 bases from V and 8 from J; bases not matched to a gene: 1. The CDR3 loop spans 12 amino acids. The CDR3 sequence: CASSLQGYEQFF. In nucleotides, the CDR3 is TGTGCCAGCAGCTTACAGGGGTATGAGCAGTTCTTC.

The CDR3 DNA reads TGCGCCAGCAGCCACGACAGGGGCATCTCTGGAAACACCATATATTTT. Its protein is CASSHDRGISGNTIYF. The chain links TRBV5-1 to TRBJ1-3, with 8 bases matching TRBD1. CDR3 length equals 16 residues. With V trimmed by 4 bases and J by 0 bases, 6 bases remained unmatched. Looked up from germline, CDR1 is SGHRS and CDR2 is YFSETQ.

This clone was seen a few times. The chain couples TRBV6-5 to TRBJ2-5; possibly TRBD1 for D (5 bases). The DNA end lines up better with TRBJ2-7; the J call may be wrong. Per the germline V gene, CDR1 is MNHEY and CDR2 is SVGAGI. The CDR3 consists of 15 residues. As DNA, the CDR3 is TGTGCCAGCATTGCAGCAGGGTCTTTATCCTACGAGCAGTACTTC. It codes for CASIAAGSLSYEQYF.

This clone has only a few counts. The V gene is TRBV7-9, the J gene TRBJ2-1, with D tentatively TRBD2 (5 bases). This CDR3 is 15 amino acids long. V was trimmed by 5 bases and J by 6 bases, leaving 17 bases between them. The germline V gene has CDR1 SEHNR and CDR2 FQNEAQ (reference sequence). CDR3 coding DNA: TGTGCCAGCAGCCCTCAGGCGGGCAATGGCAATGAGCAGTTCTTC. Translation gives CASSPQAGNGNEQFF.

There are a few counts of this clone. This chain joins TRBV9 and TRBJ2-3; D unclear. The CDR3 is made up of 17 amino acids. CDR1 is SGDLS, CDR2 YYNGEE, per germline. V lost 2 bases to trimming and J lost 4 bases, with 20 bases between them. The CDR3 region has the DNA TGTGCCAGCAGCGTGTCCCGGGTCCTTCTTTCCCCAGATACGCAGTATTTT. This sequence encodes CASSVSRVLLSPDTQYF.

The V gene is TRBV28, the J gene TRBJ1-5, with D uncertain. The CDR3 spans 13 residues. V gave up 3 bases and J gave up 1 base, with 4 bases separating them. Germline V gene sequence: CDR1 MDHEN, CDR2 SYDVKM. In DNA, the CDR3 is TGTGCCAGCAGTTTCTCCAGCAATCAGCCCCAGCATTTT. This encodes CASSFSSNQPQHF. The complete variable domain, with remaining parts taken from reference TRBV28 and TRBJ1-5, reads DVKVTQSSRYLVKRTGEKVFLECVQDMDHENMFWYRQDPGLGLRLIYFSYDVKMKEKGDIPEGYSVSREKKERFSLILESASTNQTSMYLCASSFSSNQPQHFGDGTRLSIL.

In this sample, this clone turned up a few times. V is TRBV6-6 and J is TRBJ1-2, with a tentative D call TRBD1 (6 bases). The CDR3 contains 14 residues. The V end lost 5 bases, the J end lost 8 bases, and 18 bases lay between the germline ends. Germline CDR1 reads MNHNY; CDR2 reads SVGAGI (reference sequence). CDR3 residues: CASSPPDRGSGYTF. In DNA form, the CDR3 reads TGTGCCAGCAGTCCCCCGGACAGAGGCTCCGGCTACACCTTC.

J is TRBJ1-6 and V is TRBV27, with 9 bases identical to TRBD1. The CDR3 spans 17 residues. CDR1 and CDR2 from the germline V gene are MNHEY and SMNVEV (reference sequence). Unmatched junction bases numbered 9, after V lost 0 bases and J lost 9 bases. The CDR3: CASSLSGTGWEVSPLHF. The CDR3 region has the DNA TGTGCCAGCAGTTTATCAGGGACAGGGTGGGAAGTTTCACCCCTCCACTTT.

A few counts support this clone. The chain employs TRBV14 and TRBJ2-6, with D possibly being TRBD2 (6 bases). The CDR3 has 21 amino acids. Between the trimmed V and J ends, which lost 4 bases and 2 bases, there was a span of 27 bases. CDR1 is SGHDN, CDR2 FVKESK, per germline. CDR3 protein: CASSLLQLRTTPLTGANVLTF. CDR3 nucleotides: TGTGCCAGCAGCCTTCTCCAACTCAGGACTACTCCTCTGACTGGGGCCAACGTCCTGACTTTC.

This clone was counted only a few times. The rearrangement uses TRBV18 and TRBJ2-5, with D unresolved. CDR3 length: 14 residues. V was trimmed by 3 bases and J by 5 bases, leaving 13 bases between them. The germline V gene encodes CDR1 KGHSH and CDR2 LQKENI. The CDR3 region has the DNA TGTGCCAGCTCACCGTCTATTAGAATTGAGACCCAGTACTTC. Translation: CASSPSIRIETQYF.

V and J are TRBV4-1 and TRBJ2-1; TRBD2 matches 8 bases. V lost 0 bases to trimming and J lost 3 bases; unmatched junction nucleotides: 4. Germline assignment: CDR1 MGHRA and CDR2 YSYEKL. The CDR3 is made up of 16 amino acids. CDR3 sequence (DNA): TGCGCCAGCAGCCAAGAGCGGGGGGTCGTCTACAATGAGCAGTTCTTC. It translates to CASSQERGVVYNEQFF.

This clone came up a few times. The chain carries TRBV28 and TRBJ2-3; D uncertain. V lost 2 bases, J lost 4 bases, and 10 bases lay in between. The length of the CDR3 is 14 residues. Per germline, CDR1 MDHEN and CDR2 SYDVKM. As DNA, the CDR3 is TGTGCCAGCAGTTTAAGTTCTATCTCAGATACGCAGTATTTT. Protein: CASSLSSISDTQYF.